This T cell receptor beta chain is from a study of OX40 agonist ivuxolimab in advanced cancers. Points from the study as a whole: Clonal expansion by week 6 occurred in CD4+ and CD8+ blood T cells (at 0.1 to 3.0 mg/kg). Some nonresponders likewise displayed low normalized T-cell clonal expansion.

Blood sampling took place at baseline, cycle 4 day 1, and cycle 7 day 1. Trimming took off 6 bases at V and 3 bases at J, with 12 bases between the two ends. Germline V CDR1 and CDR2: MNHEY, SMNVEV (reference sequence). This CDR3 has 14 residues. Clones were read by immunoSEQ multiplex PCR, and TCRdb kept only the in-frame ones, dropping some. Seen here are tens of thousands of clones, about 86% observed once, and the top ten hold about 1.9%. Concerning this clone itself: Its antigen is unknown.

The gene calls are TRBV27 and TRBJ1-5; D is undetermined. This TCR came from an adult with an advanced solid tumor such as melanoma, head and neck, liver or kidney cancer. This sample comprised CD4+ or CD8+ T cells sorted from blood, obtained in a trial of the OX40 agonist ivuxolimab. CDR3 bases: TGTGCCAGCAGGGACTTACAAGTCAATCAGCCCCAGCATTTT. Residues: CASRDLQVNQPQHF.